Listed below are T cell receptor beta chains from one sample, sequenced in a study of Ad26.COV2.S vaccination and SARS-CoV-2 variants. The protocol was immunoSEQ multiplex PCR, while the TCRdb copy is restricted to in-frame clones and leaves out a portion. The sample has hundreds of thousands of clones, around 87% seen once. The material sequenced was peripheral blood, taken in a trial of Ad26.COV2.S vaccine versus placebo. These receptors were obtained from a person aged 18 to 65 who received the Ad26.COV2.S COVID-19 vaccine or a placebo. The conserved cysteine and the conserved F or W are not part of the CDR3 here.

CDR3: ASSQDSYNEQF; V: TRBV5-1; J: TRBJ2-1
CDR3: AWSTPGQPFSPQH; V: TRBV30; J: TRBJ1-5
CDR3: ASSPNGRMGTGELF; V: TRBV18; J: TRBJ2-2
CDR3: ASSRTENTEAF; V: TRBV7-9; J: TRBJ1-1
CDR3: AISFPSGTGSYEQY; V: TRBV10-3; J: TRBJ2-7
CDR3: ASSPGVSYNEQF; V: TRBV4-1; J: TRBJ2-1
CDR3: ASRLISGRVEGYT; V: TRBV5-4; J: TRBJ1-2
CDR3: ASSMTGVHGYT; V: TRBV9; J: TRBJ1-2
CDR3: SASVFRGPSGEQY; V: TRBV20-1; J: TRBJ2-7
CDR3: ASSQGFPGTGGHEQY; V: TRBV3-1/TRBV3-2; J: TRBJ2-7
CDR3: ASSPGTGLSDGYT; V: TRBV18; J: TRBJ1-2
CDR3: SASQAGGYNEQF; V: TRBV20-1; J: TRBJ2-1
CDR3: ASSSEARGGAYNEQF; V: TRBV7-2; J: TRBJ2-1
CDR3: ASSADLTDTQY; V: TRBV11-2; J: TRBJ2-3
CDR3: ASSRRGDTDSNQPQH; V: TRBV27; J: TRBJ1-5
CDR3: ASSPLQGAVNSPLH; V: TRBV7-9; J: TRBJ1-6